This TCR beta chain came from a study of T cell responses to AZD1222 COVID-19 vaccine. Some clones are missing from TCRdb's copy, which holds only in-frame ones; the method was immunoSEQ multiplex PCR. The data show fewer than 120,000 clones, approximately 90% seen once. A note on this clone: Its antigen is as yet unknown.

Study-wide points: Most donors were white British, females outnumbered males, and clonal diversity was possibly underestimated. Distributed over spike, vaccine-associated CD4 TCRs predominated at 160-218 and 743-854. Among AZD1222 vaccinees, only 5 or 6 were seropositive at baseline.

In germline, CDR1 is MNHNY, CDR2 SVGAGI (reference sequence). The CDR3 has 14 residues. V lost 2 bases, J lost 6 bases, and 6 bases stayed unmatched. The input for sequencing was peripheral blood, taken on day 0 of AZD1222 vaccination. The J gene is TRBJ2-7, the V gene TRBV6-6, with TRBD2 matching 8 bases. This TCR was recovered from an adult in good health. This CDR3 is CASSYDGGAPEQYF. The CDR3 DNA follows: TGTGCCAGCAGTTACGACGGGGGGGCCCCCGAGCAGTACTTC.